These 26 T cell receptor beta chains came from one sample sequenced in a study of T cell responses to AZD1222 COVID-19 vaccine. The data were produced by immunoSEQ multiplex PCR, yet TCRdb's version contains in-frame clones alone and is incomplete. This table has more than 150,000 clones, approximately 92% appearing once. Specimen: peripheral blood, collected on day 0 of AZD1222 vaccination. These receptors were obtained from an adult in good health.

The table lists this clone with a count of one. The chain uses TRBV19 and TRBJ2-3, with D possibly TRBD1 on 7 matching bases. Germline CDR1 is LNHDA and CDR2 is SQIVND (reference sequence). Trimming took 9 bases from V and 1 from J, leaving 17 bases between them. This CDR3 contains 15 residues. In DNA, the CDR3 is TGTGCCAGCGGTAGTGGAGGGGGCGGCACAGATACGCAGTATTTT. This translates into CASGSGGGGTDTQYF.

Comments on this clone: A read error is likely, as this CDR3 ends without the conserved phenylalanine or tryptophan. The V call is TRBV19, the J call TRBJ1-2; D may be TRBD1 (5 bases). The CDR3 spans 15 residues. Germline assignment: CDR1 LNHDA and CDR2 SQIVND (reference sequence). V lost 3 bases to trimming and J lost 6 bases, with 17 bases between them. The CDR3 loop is CASSIQGAGVDGYTL. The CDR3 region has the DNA TGTGCCAGTAGTATCCAGGGTGCTGGGGTTGATGGCTACACCCTC.

The CDR3 nucleotides are TGCGCCAGCAGCTACACGGGGGATAGCAATCAGCCCCAGCATTTT. Translated, it gives CASSYTGDSNQPQHF. The chain couples TRBV5-1 to TRBJ1-5; weak D call: TRBD1 (5 bases). Trimming took 3 bases from V and 0 from J, leaving 10 bases between them. CDR3 length equals 15 residues. Germline V lookup: CDR1 SGHRS, CDR2 YFSETQ.

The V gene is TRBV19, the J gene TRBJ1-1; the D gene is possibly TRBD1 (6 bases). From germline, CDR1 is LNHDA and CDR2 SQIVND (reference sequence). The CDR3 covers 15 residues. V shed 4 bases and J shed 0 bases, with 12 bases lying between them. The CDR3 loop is CASSTRGDLNTEAFF. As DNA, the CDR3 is TGTGCCAGTAGTACCAGGGGAGATCTGAACACTGAAGCTTTCTTT.

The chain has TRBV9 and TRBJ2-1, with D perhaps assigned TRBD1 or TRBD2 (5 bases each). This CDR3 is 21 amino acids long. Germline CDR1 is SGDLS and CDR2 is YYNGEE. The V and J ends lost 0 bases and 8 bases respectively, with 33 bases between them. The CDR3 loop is CASSVEPPSKNPRTLGDEQFF. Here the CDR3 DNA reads TGTGCCAGCAGCGTAGAGCCCCCCTCGAAGAACCCACGCACCCTGGGGGATGAGCAGTTCTTC.

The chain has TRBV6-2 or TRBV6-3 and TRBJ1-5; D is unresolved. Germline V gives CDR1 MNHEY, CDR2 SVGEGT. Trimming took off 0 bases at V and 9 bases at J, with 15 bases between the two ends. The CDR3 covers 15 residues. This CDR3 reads CASSYSAAEGRPQHF. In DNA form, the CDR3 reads TGTGCCAGCAGTTACTCGGCCGCCGAAGGAAGGCCCCAGCATTTT.

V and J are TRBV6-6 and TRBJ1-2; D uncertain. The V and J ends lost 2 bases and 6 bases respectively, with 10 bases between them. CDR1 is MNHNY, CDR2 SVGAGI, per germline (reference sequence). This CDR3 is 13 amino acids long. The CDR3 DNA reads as TGTGCCAGCAGTTACACGGGGTCGAATGGCTACACCTTC. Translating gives CASSYTGSNGYTF.

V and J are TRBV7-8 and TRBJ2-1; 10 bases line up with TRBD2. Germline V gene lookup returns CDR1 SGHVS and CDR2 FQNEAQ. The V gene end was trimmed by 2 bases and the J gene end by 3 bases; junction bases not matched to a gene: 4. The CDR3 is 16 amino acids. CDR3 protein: CASSLLAGEIYNEQFF. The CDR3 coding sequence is TGTGCCAGCAGCTTACTAGCGGGAGAGATCTACAATGAGCAGTTCTTC. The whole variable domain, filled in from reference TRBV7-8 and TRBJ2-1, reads GAGVSQSPRYKVAKRGQDVALRCDPISGHVSLFWYQQALGQGPEFLTYFQNEAQLDKSGLPSDRFFAERPEGSVSTLKIQRTQQEDSAVYLCASSLLAGEIYNEQFFGPGTRLTVL.

For the CDR3, the DNA is TGCGCCAGCACGTTTCGACAGGGGGCCGAAAAACTGTTTTTT. Translating gives CASTFRQGAEKLFF. V and J are TRBV10-2 and TRBJ1-4; TRBD1 matches at 10 bases. Germline V gene sequence: CDR1 WSHSY, CDR2 SAAADI. The ends lost 7 bases at V and 8 bases at J; junction bases unmatched: 7. The CDR3 has 14 amino acids.

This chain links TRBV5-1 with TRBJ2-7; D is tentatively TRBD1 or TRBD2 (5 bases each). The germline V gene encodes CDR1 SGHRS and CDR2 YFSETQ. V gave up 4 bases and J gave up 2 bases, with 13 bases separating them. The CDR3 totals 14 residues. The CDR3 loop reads CASSPGTVPYEQYF. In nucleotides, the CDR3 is TGCGCCAGCAGCCCCGGGACGGTCCCCTACGAGCAGTACTTC.

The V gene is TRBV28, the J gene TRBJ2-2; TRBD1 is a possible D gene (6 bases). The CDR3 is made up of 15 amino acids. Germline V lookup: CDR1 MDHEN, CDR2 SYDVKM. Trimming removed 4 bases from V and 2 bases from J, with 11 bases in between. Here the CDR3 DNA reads TGTGCCAGCAGTTCAAAGGGGGATAACACCGGGGAGCTGTTTTTT. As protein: CASSSKGDNTGELFF.

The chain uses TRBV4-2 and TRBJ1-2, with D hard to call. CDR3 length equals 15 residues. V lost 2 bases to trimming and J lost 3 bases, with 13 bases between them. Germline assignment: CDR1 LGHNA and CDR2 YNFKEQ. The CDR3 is CASSQPRNVDYGYTF. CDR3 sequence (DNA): TGTGCCAGCAGCCAACCACGGAATGTTGACTATGGCTACACCTTC.

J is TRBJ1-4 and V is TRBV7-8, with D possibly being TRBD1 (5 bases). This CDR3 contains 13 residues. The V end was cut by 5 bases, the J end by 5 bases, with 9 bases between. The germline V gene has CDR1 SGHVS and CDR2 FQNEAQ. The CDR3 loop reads CASSLGHNEKLFF. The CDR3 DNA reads TGTGCCAGCAGCCTCGGACACAATGAAAAACTGTTTTTT.

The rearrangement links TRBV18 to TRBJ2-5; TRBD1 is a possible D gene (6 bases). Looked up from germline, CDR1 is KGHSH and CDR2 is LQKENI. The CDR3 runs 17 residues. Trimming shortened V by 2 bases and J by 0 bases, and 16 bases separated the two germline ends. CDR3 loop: CASSPSPGHQYQETQYF. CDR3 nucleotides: TGTGCCAGCTCACCATCACCGGGACACCAATACCAAGAGACCCAGTACTTC.

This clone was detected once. The DNA for the CDR3 is TGTGCCTGGAGTGGTACGGGGCGGACTGAAGCTTTCTTT. Translated: CAWSGTGRTEAFF. The gene calls are TRBV30 and TRBJ1-1; a possible D gene is TRBD1 (5 bases). Germline CDR1 is GTSNPN and CDR2 is SVGIG (reference sequence). Between the trimmed V and J ends, which lost 1 base and 5 bases, there was a span of 11 bases. The length of the CDR3 is 13 residues.

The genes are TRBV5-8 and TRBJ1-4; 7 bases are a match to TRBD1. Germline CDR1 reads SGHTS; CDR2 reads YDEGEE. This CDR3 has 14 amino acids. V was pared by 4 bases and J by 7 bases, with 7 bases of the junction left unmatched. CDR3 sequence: CASSDRAVVEKLFF. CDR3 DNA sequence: TGTGCCAGCAGCGACAGGGCGGTGGTTGAAAAACTGTTTTTT.

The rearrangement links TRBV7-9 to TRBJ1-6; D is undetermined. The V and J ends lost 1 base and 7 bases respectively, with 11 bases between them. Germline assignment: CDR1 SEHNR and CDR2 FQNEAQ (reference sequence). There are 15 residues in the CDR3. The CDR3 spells CASSLGTLKNSPLHF. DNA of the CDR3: TGTGCCAGCAGCTTAGGTACCCTAAAGAATTCACCCCTCCACTTT.

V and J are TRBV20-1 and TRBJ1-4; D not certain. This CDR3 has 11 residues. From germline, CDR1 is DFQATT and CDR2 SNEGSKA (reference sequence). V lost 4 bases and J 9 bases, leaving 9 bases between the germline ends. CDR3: CSAIIRQKLFF. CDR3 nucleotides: TGCAGTGCTATTATACGTCAAAAACTGTTTTTT.

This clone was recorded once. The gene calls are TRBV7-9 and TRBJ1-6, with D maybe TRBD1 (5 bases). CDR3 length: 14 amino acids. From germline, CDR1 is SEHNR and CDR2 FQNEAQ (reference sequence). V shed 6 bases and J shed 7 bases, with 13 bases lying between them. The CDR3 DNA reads TGTGCCAGCAGTTATGGGGGGGAGAATTCACCCCTCCACTTT. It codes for CASSYGGENSPLHF.

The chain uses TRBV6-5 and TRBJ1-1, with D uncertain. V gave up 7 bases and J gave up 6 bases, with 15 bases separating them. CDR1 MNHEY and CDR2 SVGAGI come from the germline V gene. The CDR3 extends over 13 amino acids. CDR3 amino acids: CASTLLGSAEAFF. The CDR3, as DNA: TGTGCCAGCACCCTACTCGGGAGCGCTGAAGCTTTCTTT.

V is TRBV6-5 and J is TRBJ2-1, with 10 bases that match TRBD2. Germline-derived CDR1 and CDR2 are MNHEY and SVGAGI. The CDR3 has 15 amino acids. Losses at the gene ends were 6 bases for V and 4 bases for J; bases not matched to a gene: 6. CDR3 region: CASSETSGSYNEQFF. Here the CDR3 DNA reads TGTGCCAGCAGCGAGACTAGCGGGTCATACAATGAGCAGTTCTTC.

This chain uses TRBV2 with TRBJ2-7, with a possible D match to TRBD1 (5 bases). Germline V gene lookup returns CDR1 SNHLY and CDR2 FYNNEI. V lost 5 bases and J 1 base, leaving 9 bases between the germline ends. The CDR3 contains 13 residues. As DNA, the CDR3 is TGTGCCAGCAGTTACAGGCCTTCCTACGAGCAGTACGTC. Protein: CASSYRPSYEQYV.

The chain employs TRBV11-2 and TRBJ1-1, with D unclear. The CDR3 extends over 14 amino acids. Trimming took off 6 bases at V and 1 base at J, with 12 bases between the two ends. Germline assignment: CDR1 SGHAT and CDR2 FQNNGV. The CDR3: CASRTSRQNTEAFF. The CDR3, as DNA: TGTGCCAGCAGGACCTCTAGACAGAACACTGAAGCTTTCTTT.

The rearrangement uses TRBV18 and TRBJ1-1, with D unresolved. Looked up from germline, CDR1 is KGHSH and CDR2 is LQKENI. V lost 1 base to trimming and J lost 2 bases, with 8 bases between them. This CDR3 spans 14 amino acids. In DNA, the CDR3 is TGTGCCAGCTCACCACTCGGGGTTAACACTGAAGCTTTCTTT. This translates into CASSPLGVNTEAFF.

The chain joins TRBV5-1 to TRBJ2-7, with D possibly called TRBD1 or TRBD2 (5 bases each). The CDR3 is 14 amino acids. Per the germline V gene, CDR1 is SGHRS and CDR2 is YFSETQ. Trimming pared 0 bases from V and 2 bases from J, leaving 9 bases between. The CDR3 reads CASSLGDGTYEQYV. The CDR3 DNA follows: TGCGCCAGCAGCTTGGGGGACGGAACCTACGAGCAGTACGTC.

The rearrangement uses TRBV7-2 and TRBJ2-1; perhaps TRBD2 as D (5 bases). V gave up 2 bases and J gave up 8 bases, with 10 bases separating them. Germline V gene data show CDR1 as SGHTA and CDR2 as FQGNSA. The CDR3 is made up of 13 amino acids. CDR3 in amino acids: CASSLRGLYEQFF. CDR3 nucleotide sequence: TGTGCCAGCAGCTTAAGAGGACTCTATGAGCAGTTCTTC.